A single sample is the source of the 21 T cell receptor beta chains below, sequenced in a study of T cells after yellow fever vaccination. TCRdb processed the 5' RACE reads anew with MiXCR; each CDR3 protein has one entry. The sample has about 170,000 distinct CDR3 sequences, roughly 6.4% seen once. The sequencing used CD4+ T cells sorted from PBMCs, collected on the day of the first yellow fever vaccination. All receptors derive from a man aged 18 to 35 who received the YFV17D yellow fever vaccine.

There are a few counts of this clonotype. The chain employs TRBV5-1 and TRBJ1-2; TRBD1 matches at 7 bases. The CDR3 extends over 13 amino acids. The ends lost 4 bases at V and 4 bases at J; junction bases unmatched: 4. CDR1 is SGHRS and CDR2 is YFSETQ in the germline V gene. The CDR3 protein is CASSQTGSYGYTF. The CDR3 DNA follows: TGCGCCAGCAGCCAGACAGGGAGCTATGGCTACACCTTC.

This clonotype occurred many times. The J gene is TRBJ2-3, the V gene TRBV6-1; TRBD1 might be the D (7 bases). V was pared by 5 bases and J by 4 bases, with 16 bases between. Germline V gene lookup returns CDR1 MNHNS and CDR2 SASEGT. The CDR3 is made up of 15 amino acids. This CDR3 is CASSPQGTRADTQYF. In nucleotides, the CDR3 is TGTGCCAGCAGTCCACAGGGGACTCGGGCAGATACGCAGTATTTT.

This clonotype was observed many times. This chain connects TRBV27 to TRBJ2-2; 8 bases align to TRBD1. The junction had 7 bases not matched to a gene; V was cut back by 6 bases and J by 7 bases. Germline lookup yields CDR1 MNHEY and CDR2 SMNVEV (reference sequence). This CDR3 is 14 amino acids long. DNA for the CDR3: TGTGCCAGCAGACCGGGACAGGCAATCGGGGAGCTGTTTTTT. Protein sequence: CASRPGQAIGELFF.

This clonotype was counted at least ten times. The genes are TRBV5-1 and TRBJ2-1; 7 nucleotides agree with TRBD1. CDR3 length: 15 residues. CDR1 is SGHRS and CDR2 is YFSETQ in the germline V gene. J lost 4 bases, V lost 5 bases, and 9 bases had no gene match. CDR3 nucleotides: TGCGCCAGCAGAGAATTGAGACAGGGATACAATGAGCAGTTCTTC. It specifies CASRELRQGYNEQFF.

V gene TRBV28 combines with J gene TRBJ2-5; D gene ambiguous. CDR1 and CDR2 from the germline V gene are MDHEN and SYDVKM. V lost 5 bases and J lost 5, with 9 bases in between. The CDR3 sequence is 12 residues long. DNA of the CDR3: TGTGCCAGCAGTACCCGGACGGAGACCCAGTACTTC. Protein product: CASSTRTETQYF.

This chain connects TRBV9 to TRBJ1-2; 7 bases align to TRBD1. This CDR3 has 16 amino acids. V lost 4 bases and J lost 4; bases outside the gene matches: 13. Germline assignment: CDR1 SGDLS and CDR2 YYNGEE. The CDR3 here is CASSLTQGRSGYGYTF. The DNA of the CDR3 is TGTGCCAGCAGCCTAACACAGGGGAGGTCGGGCTATGGCTACACCTTC. Combining the CDR3 with reference TRBV9 and TRBJ1-2 gives the whole variable domain DSGVTQTPKHLITATGQRVTLRCSPRSGDLSVYWYQQSLDQGLQFLIQYYNGEERAKGNILERFSAQQFPDLHSELNLSSLELGDSALYFCASSLTQGRSGYGYTFGSGTRLTVV.

Only a few counts were recorded for this clonotype. The chain is built from TRBV3-1 and TRBJ1-1, with D uncertain. This CDR3 spans 14 amino acids. In germline, CDR1 is LGHDT, CDR2 YNNKEL (reference sequence). The ends were cut back, 6 bases at V and 3 bases at J, with 14 bases in the middle. CDR3 coding DNA: TGTGCCAGCAGTCACCGGGATGCGGACACTGAAGCTTTCTTT. Protein product: CASSHRDADTEAFF.

This clonotype was recorded at least ten times. This chain joins TRBV15 and TRBJ2-1, with 8 positions matching TRBD2. The CDR3 is made up of 16 amino acids. Trimming removed 3 bases from V and 5 bases from J; junction bases left unmatched: 9. Germline loops: CDR1 LNHNV, CDR2 YYDKDF (reference sequence). CDR3 loop: CATSRARGGSDNEQFF. CDR3 bases: TGTGCCACCAGCAGGGCCCGGGGGGGGTCGGACAATGAGCAGTTCTTC.

This clonotype was seen repeatedly, ten times or more. The rearrangement joins TRBV9 to TRBJ2-5; 9 positions match TRBD1. In germline, CDR1 is SGDLS, CDR2 YYNGEE. J gave up 5 bases and V 2 bases, and 4 bases lay outside the gene matches. The CDR3 totals 14 residues. The CDR3 coding sequence is TGTGCCAGCAGCGTTGGACAGGGGCCGGAGACCCAGTACTTC. It translates to CASSVGQGPETQYF.

This clonotype was found a few times. V is TRBV18 and J is TRBJ1-1, with D unresolved. This CDR3 has 13 amino acids. Trimming left V 8 bases short and J 2 bases short, with 12 bases between. CDR1 and CDR2 from the germline V gene are KGHSH and LQKENI. CDR3 loop: CASLSSINTEAFF. The CDR3 DNA sequence: TGTGCCAGCCTTTCGTCTATAAACACTGAAGCTTTCTTT.

This clonotype was seen a handful of times. This chain uses TRBV7-2 with TRBJ2-4; TRBD2 is a possible D gene (5 bases). Trimming cost V 4 bases and J 9 bases, with 10 bases left between them. The CDR3 loop spans 12 amino acids. CDR1 is SGHTA, CDR2 FQGNSA, per germline. The CDR3 DNA sequence: TGTGCCAGCAGCTCGGGGATGGGCATTCAGTACTTC. Translating gives CASSSGMGIQYF.

This clonotype was picked up a small number of times. The chain is built from TRBV5-1 and TRBJ2-7; D might be TRBD1 or TRBD2, each matching 6 bases. The CDR3 consists of 15 residues. V was shortened by 7 bases and J by 0 bases, with 17 bases between the two germline ends. Germline V gene data show CDR1 as SGHRS and CDR2 as YFSETQ. Here the CDR3 reads CASREGGRSSYEQYF. DNA for the CDR3: TGCGCCAGCCGCGAGGGGGGAAGGAGCTCCTACGAGCAGTACTTC. Full variable domain (rest looked up from reference TRBV5-1 and TRBJ2-7): KAGVTQTPRYLIKTRGQQVTLSCSPISGHRSVSWYQQTPGQGLQFLFEYFSETQRNKGNFPGRFSGRQFSNSRSEMNVSTLELGDSALYLCASREGGRSSYEQYFGPGTRLTVT.

This clonotype has ten or more counts. The J gene is TRBJ2-2, the V gene TRBV12-3 or TRBV12-4, with 11 bases matching TRBD1. The ends lost 6 bases at V and 2 bases at J; junction bases unmatched: 2. The CDR3 is made up of 15 amino acids. For the CDR3, the DNA is TGTGCCAGCAGCCGGACAGGGGGCAACACCGGGGAGCTGTTTTTT. This encodes CASSRTGGNTGELFF.

This clonotype showed up many times. This chain joins TRBV20-1 and TRBJ2-3, with 13 bases matching TRBD2. The ends lost 5 bases at V and 8 bases at J; junction bases unmatched: 22. The CDR3 totals 19 residues. The germline V gene has CDR1 DFQATT and CDR2 SNEGSKA (reference sequence). CDR3 bases: TGCAGTGCTCAGATTCCCCGACTAGCGGGGGGCCTTAATGATGGTACGCAGTATTTT. It yields the protein CSAQIPRLAGGLNDGTQYF.

This clonotype was counted ten times or more. The chain links TRBV5-6 to TRBJ2-3, with 7 bases fitting TRBD1. V lost 9 bases to trimming and J lost 0 bases; unmatched junction nucleotides: 7. The CDR3 length is 14 residues. The germline V gene has CDR1 SGHDT and CDR2 YYEEEE. The CDR3 DNA follows: TGTGCCACAAACAGGGGATTGAGCACAGATACGCAGTATTTT. Protein product: CATNRGLSTDTQYF.

This clonotype showed up many times. The chain uses TRBV5-1 and TRBJ2-1, with 7 bases that match TRBD1. The CDR3 covers 14 residues. V dropped 4 bases and J dropped 6; count of bases not matched to a gene: 7. Germline assignment: CDR1 SGHRS and CDR2 YFSETQ. This CDR3 is CASSMGQHSNEQFF. The CDR3, as DNA: TGCGCCAGCAGCATGGGACAGCATAGCAATGAGCAGTTCTTC.

This clonotype was observed a few times. V is TRBV3-1 and J is TRBJ1-4; D perhaps matches TRBD1 (5 bases). CDR1 LGHDT and CDR2 YNNKEL come from the germline V gene (reference sequence). V dropped 2 bases and J dropped 7 bases, with 11 bases sitting between them. The CDR3 is 14 residues long. CDR3 loop: CASSQSGLFEKLFF. The DNA of the CDR3 is TGTGCCAGCAGCCAATCAGGGCTGTTTGAAAAACTGTTTTTT.

The genes are TRBV9 and TRBJ1-5, with 7 bases that match TRBD1. The V gene's germline CDR1 is SGDLS and CDR2 YYNGEE. The CDR3 is 15 amino acids. Losses at the gene ends were 0 bases for V and 4 bases for J; bases not matched to a gene: 4. CDR3 sequence: CASSVEGDSNQPQHF. In nucleotides, the CDR3 is TGTGCCAGCAGCGTAGAAGGGGACAGTAATCAGCCCCAGCATTTT.

The V and J genes are TRBV7-8 and TRBJ1-2, with D hard to call. The V gene's germline CDR1 is SGHVS and CDR2 FQNEAQ. The CDR3 covers 16 residues. Trimming stripped 2 bases from V and 3 bases from J, with 16 bases between. CDR3: CASSLLFRLEDYGYTF. The CDR3 DNA follows: TGTGCCAGCAGCTTACTTTTCCGACTCGAGGACTATGGCTACACCTTC.

This clonotype was recorded many times. The genes are TRBV5-1 and TRBJ2-3, with 11 nucleotides matching TRBD1. V lost 2 bases, J lost 3 bases, and 5 bases stayed unmatched. CDR1 SGHRS and CDR2 YFSETQ come from the germline V gene. The CDR3 runs to 16 residues. This CDR3 reads CASSLDGTGGTDTQYF. The CDR3 DNA reads as TGCGCCAGCAGCTTAGATGGGACAGGGGGTACAGATACGCAGTATTTT.

The table lists this clonotype with many counts. The chain couples TRBV14 to TRBJ2-2; 7 positions agree with TRBD1. This CDR3 region has 16 residues. Germline CDR1 SGHDN, CDR2 FVKESK. The J segment lost 3 bases and the V segment lost 2 bases, leaving 6 bases of the junction unmatched. The CDR3 DNA reads TGTGCCAGCAGCCAAATCCGGGACAGTCACACCGGGGAGCTGTTTTTT. This translates into CASSQIRDSHTGELFF.